This T cell receptor beta chain emerged from a study of cytomegalovirus exposure and HLA in healthy donors. Primers for the PCR totalled 60 Vbeta and 13 Jbeta. Clones were sequenced by immunoSEQ multiplex PCR, and TCRdb holds only the in-frame ones, with some missing. The table includes over 150,000 clones, 77% detected once. The J segment lost 7 bases and the V segment lost 5 bases, leaving 7 bases of the junction unmatched. This CDR3 region has 14 residues. Germline values: CDR1 SGHTA, CDR2 FQGTGA. The rearrangement joins TRBV7-3 to TRBJ2-1; 8 positions match TRBD2. The sequence was obtained from a woman aged 60 to 75 in good health and CMV-seropositive. Sequenced material: PBMCs. DNA for the CDR3: TGTGCCAGCAGCATGGGCCCGGGAGGGAATGAGCAGTTCTTC. This codes for CASSMGPGGNEQFF.